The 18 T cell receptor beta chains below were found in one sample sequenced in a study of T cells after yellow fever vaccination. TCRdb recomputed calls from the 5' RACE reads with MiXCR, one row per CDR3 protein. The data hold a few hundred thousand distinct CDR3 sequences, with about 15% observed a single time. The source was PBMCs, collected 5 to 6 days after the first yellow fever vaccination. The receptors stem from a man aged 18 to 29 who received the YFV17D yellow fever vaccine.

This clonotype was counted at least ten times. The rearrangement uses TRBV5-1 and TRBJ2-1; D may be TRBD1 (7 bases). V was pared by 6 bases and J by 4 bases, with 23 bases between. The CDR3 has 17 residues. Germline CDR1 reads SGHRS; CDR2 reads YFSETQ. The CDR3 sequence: CASTFGGSGGWYNEQFF. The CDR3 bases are TGCGCCAGCACCTTCGGGGGATCAGGGGGATGGTACAATGAGCAGTTCTTC.

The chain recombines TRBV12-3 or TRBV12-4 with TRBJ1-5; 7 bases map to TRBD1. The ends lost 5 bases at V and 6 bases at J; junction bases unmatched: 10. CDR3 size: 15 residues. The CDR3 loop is CASSPGDRVRQPQHF. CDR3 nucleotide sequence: TGTGCCAGCAGTCCCGGCGACAGGGTGCGTCAGCCCCAGCATTTT.

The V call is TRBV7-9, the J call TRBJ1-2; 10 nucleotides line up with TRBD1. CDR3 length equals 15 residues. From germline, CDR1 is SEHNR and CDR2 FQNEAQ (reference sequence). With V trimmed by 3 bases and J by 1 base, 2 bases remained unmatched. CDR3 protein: CASSFGQGVNYGYTF. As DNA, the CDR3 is TGTGCCAGCAGCTTTGGACAGGGGGTTAACTATGGCTACACCTTC.

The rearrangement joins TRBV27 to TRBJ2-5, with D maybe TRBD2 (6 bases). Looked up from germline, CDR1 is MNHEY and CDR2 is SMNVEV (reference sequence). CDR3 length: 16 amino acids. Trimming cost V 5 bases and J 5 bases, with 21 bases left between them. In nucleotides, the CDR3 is TGTGCCAGCAGTCTAAGTCACACTACGGGGGAGGAGACCCAGTACTTC. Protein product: CASSLSHTTGEETQYF.

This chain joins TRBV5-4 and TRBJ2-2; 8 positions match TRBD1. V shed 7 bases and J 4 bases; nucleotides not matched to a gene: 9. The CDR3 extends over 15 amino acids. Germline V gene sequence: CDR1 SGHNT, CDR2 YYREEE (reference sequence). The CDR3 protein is CASLSGQGGTGELFF. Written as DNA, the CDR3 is TGTGCCAGCCTCTCCGGACAGGGTGGCACCGGGGAGCTGTTTTTT.

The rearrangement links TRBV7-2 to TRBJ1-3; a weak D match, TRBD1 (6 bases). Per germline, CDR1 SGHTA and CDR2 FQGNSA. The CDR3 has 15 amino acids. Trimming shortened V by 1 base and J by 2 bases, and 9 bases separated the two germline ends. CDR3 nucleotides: TGTGCCAGCAGCTTAGTCGGGACACCTGGAAACACCATATATTTT. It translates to CASSLVGTPGNTIYF.

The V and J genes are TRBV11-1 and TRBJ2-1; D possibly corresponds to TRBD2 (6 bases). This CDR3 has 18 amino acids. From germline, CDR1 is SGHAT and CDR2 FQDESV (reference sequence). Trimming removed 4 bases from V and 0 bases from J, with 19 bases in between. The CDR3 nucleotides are TGTGCCAGCAGCTCATCGGGGGTTTCCCAGAGCTCCTACAATGAGCAGTTCTTC. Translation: CASSSSGVSQSSYNEQFF.

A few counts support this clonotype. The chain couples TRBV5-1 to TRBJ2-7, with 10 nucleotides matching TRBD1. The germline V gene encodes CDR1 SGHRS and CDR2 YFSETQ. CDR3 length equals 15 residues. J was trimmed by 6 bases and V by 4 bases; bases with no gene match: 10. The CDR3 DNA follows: TGCGCCAGCAGCCTAACCCCGGGGACAGGGGCCGAGCAGTACTTC. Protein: CASSLTPGTGAEQYF.

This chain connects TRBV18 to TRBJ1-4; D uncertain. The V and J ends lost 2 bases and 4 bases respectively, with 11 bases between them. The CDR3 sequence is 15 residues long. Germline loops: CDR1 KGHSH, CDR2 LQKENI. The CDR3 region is CASSPGRGGNEKLFF. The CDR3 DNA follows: TGTGCCAGCTCACCAGGAAGAGGCGGTAATGAAAAACTGTTTTTT.

The CDR3 protein is CASRAGLAVETQYF. CDR3 sequence (DNA): TGTGCCAGCAGGGCAGGACTAGCGGTAGAGACCCAGTACTTC. The chain carries TRBV6-2 or TRBV6-3 and TRBJ2-5; TRBD2 aligns across 10 bases. The V gene's germline CDR1 is MNHEY and CDR2 SVGEGT. CDR3 length equals 14 residues. V was clipped by 6 bases and J by 4 bases; unmatched bases: 5.

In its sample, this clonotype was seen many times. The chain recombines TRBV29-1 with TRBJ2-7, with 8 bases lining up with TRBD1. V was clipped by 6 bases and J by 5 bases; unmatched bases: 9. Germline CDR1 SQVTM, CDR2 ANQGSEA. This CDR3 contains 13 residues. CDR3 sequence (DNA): TGCAGCGTCGGGACAGGTACAACCCACGAGCAGTACTTC. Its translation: CSVGTGTTHEQYF.

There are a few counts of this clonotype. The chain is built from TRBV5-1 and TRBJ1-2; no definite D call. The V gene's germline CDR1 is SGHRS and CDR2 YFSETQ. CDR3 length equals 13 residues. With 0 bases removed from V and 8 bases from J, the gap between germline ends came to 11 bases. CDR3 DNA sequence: TGCGCCAGCAGCTTGGAGCTGACACTCGGCTACACCTTC. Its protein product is CASSLELTLGYTF.

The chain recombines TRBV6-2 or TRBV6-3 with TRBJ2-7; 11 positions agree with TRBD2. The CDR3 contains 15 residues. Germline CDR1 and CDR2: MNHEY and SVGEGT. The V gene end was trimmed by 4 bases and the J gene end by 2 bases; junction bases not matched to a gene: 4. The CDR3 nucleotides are TGTGCCAGCAGTTGGAGACTAGCGGGGACCTACGAGCAGTACTTC. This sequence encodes CASSWRLAGTYEQYF.

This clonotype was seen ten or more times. CDR3 region: CAISEGATSDTQYF. The CDR3 DNA is TGTGCCATCAGTGAGGGGGCTACATCAGATACGCAGTATTTT. This chain connects TRBV10-3 to TRBJ2-3; a weak D match, TRBD1 (5 bases). From germline, CDR1 is ENHRY and CDR2 SYGVKD. The length of the CDR3 is 14 residues. Trimming cost V 2 bases and J 4 bases, with 10 bases left between them.

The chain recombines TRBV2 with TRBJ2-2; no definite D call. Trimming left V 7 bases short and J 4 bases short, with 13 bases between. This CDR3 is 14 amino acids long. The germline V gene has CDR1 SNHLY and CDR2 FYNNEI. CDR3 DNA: TGTGCCAGCAAGTGGCTCGCGAGCACCGGGGAGCTGTTTTTT. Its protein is CASKWLASTGELFF. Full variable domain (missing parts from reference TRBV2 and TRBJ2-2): EPEVTQTPSHQVTQMGQEVILRCVPISNHLYFYWYRQILGQKVEFLVSFYNNEISEKSEIFDDQFSVERPDGSNFTLKIRSTKLEDSAMYFCASKWLASTGELFFGEGSRLTVL.

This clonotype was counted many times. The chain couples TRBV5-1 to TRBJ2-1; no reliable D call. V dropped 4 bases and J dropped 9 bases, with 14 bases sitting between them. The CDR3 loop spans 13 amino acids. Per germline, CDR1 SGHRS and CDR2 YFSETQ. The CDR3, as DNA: TGCGCCAGCAGCCGTGTTCTAGTGGGTGAGCAGTTCTTC. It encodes CASSRVLVGEQFF.

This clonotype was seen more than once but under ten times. The DNA for the CDR3 is TGCGCCAGCAGCCAAGGAGGGCGTTTCGATGGCTACACCTTC. Encoded protein: CASSQGGRFDGYTF. The J gene is TRBJ1-2, the V gene TRBV4-3; D is unclear. Trimming shortened V by 1 base and J by 6 bases, and 12 bases separated the two germline ends. This CDR3 contains 14 residues. CDR1 is LGHNA, CDR2 YSLEER, per germline.

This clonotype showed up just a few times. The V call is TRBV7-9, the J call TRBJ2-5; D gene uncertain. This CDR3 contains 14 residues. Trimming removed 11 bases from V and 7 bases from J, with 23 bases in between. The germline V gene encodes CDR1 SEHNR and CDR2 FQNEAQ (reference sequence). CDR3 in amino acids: CALRSQSEIGTQYF. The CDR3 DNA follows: TGTGCCCTGCGGTCCCAGTCAGAGATCGGGACCCAGTACTTC.